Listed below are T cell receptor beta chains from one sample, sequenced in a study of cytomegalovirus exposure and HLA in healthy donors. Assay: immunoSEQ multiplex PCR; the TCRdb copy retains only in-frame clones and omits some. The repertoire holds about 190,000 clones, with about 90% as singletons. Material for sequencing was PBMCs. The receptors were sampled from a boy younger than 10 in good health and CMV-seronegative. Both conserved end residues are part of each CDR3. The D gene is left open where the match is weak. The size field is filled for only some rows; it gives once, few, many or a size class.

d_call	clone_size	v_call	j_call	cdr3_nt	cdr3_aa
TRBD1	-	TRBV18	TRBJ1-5	TGTGCCAGCTCAGGGACAGGGGGGAATCAGCCCCAGCATTTT	CASSGTGGNQPQHF
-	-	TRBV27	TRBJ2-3	TGTGCCAGCAGTCCCGGGATAGGTCGCACAGATACGCAGTATTTT	CASSPGIGRTDTQYF
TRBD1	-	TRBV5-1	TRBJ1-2	TGCGCCAGCACCACAGGGGACAATCTTAACTATGGCTACACCTTC	CASTTGDNLNYGYTF
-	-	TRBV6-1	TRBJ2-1	TGTGCCAGCAGTGAAGTGGTGGGGGCCAGGAGCTCCTACAATGAGCAGTTCTTC	CASSEVVGARSSYNEQFF
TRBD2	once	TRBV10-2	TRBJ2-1	TGCGCCGGACTAGGTGTAGCGGGAGGGCCTAATGAGCAGTTCTTC	CAGLGVAGGPNEQFF
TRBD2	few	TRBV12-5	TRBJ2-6	TGTGCTAGTGGGTCCACTAGCGGGAGCTCTGGGGCCAACGTCCTGACTTTC	CASGSTSGSSGANVLTF
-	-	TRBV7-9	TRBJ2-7	TGTGCCAGCAGCTTGGGAGAGGGAGACGAGCAGTACTTC	CASSLGEGDEQYF
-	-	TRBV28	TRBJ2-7	TGTGCCAGCAGTCCAATGGACAGATACGAGCAGTACTTC	CASSPMDRYEQYF
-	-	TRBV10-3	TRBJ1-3	TGTGCCATCGGAGGGGCCGGAAACACCATATATTTT	CAIGGAGNTIYF
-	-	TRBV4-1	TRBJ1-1	TGCGCCAGCAGCCACCCCCGGAGACAGATATTGAACACTGAAGCTTTCTTT	CASSHPRRQILNTEAFF
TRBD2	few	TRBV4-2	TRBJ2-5	TGTGCCAGCAGGGGGACTAGCGAAGAGACCCAGTACTTC	CASRGTSEETQYF